The present T cell receptor beta chain was sequenced within a study of T cells after yellow fever vaccination. Overall study context: SMART-Seq v4 Ultra Low Input served to prepare low-cell-number fractions.

Each CDR3 protein is one row after TCRdb ran MiXCR on the 5' RACE reads. Of just under 600,000 distinct CDR3 sequences detected, about 13% appear once; the ten largest clones hold more than 12%. Overall study results and limits: The study found a weaker secondary response that peaked faster, day 5 versus 15. Post-booster samples contained most primary-vaccination clones (around 95% CD4, about 90% CD8).

Per germline, CDR1 DFQATT and CDR2 SNEGSKA (reference sequence). CDR3 length equals 18 residues. Comments on this clonotype: Its target is not known. An end of the junction differs from the germline gene, which may be a read error.

The chain has TRBV20-1 and TRBJ2-7; 16 bases match TRBD2. This specimen was PBMCs, taken on the day of the yellow fever booster vaccination. The receptor was isolated from a man aged 30 to 39 who received the YFV17D yellow fever vaccine. CDR3 in amino acids: CCARDLGTSGRGVKEQYF. CDR3 DNA sequence: TGCTGTGCTAGAGATCTTGGGACTAGCGGGAGGGGTGTTAAAGAGCAGTACTTC.